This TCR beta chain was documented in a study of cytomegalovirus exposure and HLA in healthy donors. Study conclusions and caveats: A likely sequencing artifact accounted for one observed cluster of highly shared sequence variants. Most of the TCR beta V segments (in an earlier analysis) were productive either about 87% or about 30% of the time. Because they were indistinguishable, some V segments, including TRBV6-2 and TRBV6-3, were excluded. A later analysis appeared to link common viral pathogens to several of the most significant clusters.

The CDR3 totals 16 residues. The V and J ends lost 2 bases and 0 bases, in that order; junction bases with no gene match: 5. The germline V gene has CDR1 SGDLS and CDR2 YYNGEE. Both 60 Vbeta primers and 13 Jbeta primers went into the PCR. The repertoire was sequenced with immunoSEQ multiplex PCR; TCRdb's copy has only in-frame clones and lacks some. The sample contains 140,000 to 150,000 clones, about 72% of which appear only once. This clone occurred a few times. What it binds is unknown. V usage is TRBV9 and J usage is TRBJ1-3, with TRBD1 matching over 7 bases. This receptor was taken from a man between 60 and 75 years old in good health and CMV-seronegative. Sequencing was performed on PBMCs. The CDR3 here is CASSVLGTDSGNTIYF. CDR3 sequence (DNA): TGTGCCAGCAGCGTCCTGGGGACAGACTCTGGAAACACCATATATTTT. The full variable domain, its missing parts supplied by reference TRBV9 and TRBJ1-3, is DSGVTQTPKHLITATGQRVTLRCSPRSGDLSVYWYQQSLDQGLQFLIQYYNGEERAKGNILERFSAQQFPDLHSELNLSSLELGDSALYFCASSVLGTDSGNTIYFGEGSWLTVV.